The rows below give T cell receptor beta chains drawn from one sample of a study of T cell repertoires in cytomegalovirus infection. TCRdb analysed the reads with MiXCR anew, one entry per CDR3 protein. The sample includes about 97,000 distinct CDR3 sequences, 15% to 20% seen only once; the top ten take over 8%. Sequenced input: PBMCs. The source of these receptors is a human donor in good health (CMV status not recorded). Some clones in this sample may be carry-over from other donors' samples. Each CDR3 is given with its conserved first and last residue. D genes are given only for firm matches. The size entry is marked missing in some rows and otherwise reads once, few, many or a size class.

V: TRBV27
size: many
J: TRBJ2-7
D: -
DNA: TGTGCCAGCAGTCCCCCCCGCAGGGGAGGGTCCGAGCAGTACTTC
CDR3: CASSPPRRGGSEQYF

V: TRBV4-1
size: -
J: TRBJ1-4
D: -
DNA: TGCGCCAGCAGCCCCTCGGTTACGAGGGCTAATGAAAAACTGTTTTTT
CDR3: CASSPSVTRANEKLFF

V: TRBV20-1
size: -
J: TRBJ2-7
D: TRBD2
DNA: TGCAGTGCTACAGACTCCGGGACTAACTACGAGCAGTACTTC
CDR3: CSATDSGTNYEQYF

V: TRBV5-6
size: -
J: TRBJ1-6
D: -
DNA: TGTGCCAGCAAATATGGGGCCGGTGGTTCACCCCTCCACTTT
CDR3: CASKYGAGGSPLHF

V: TRBV11-3
size: -
J: TRBJ2-3
D: -
DNA: TGTGCCAGCGGCCCCGGGACACCCGGACTGGATACGCAGTATTTT
CDR3: CASGPGTPGLDTQYF

V: TRBV7-9
size: -
J: TRBJ2-7
D: -
DNA: TGTGCCAGCTGCGACAACGTTGGGGTTAGCGAGCAGTACTTC
CDR3: CASCDNVGVSEQYF

V: TRBV28
size: few
J: TRBJ2-7
D: TRBD1
DNA: TGTGCCAGCGGGACAGGGGACTACGAGCAGTACTTC
CDR3: CASGTGDYEQYF

V: TRBV9
size: few
J: TRBJ2-4
D: -
DNA: TGTGCCAGCAGCCCCGGGACTTACGTTAGGGACATTCAGTACTTC
CDR3: CASSPGTYVRDIQYF

V: TRBV5-5
size: -
J: TRBJ1-1
D: -
DNA: TGTGCCAGCAGCTTGGGTTGGGGGAACACTGAAGCTTTCTTT
CDR3: CASSLGWGNTEAFF

V: TRBV7-2
size: many
J: TRBJ2-1
D: TRBD2
DNA: TGTGCCAGCAGAGACCAACTAGCGGGGGGTAATGAGCAGTTCTTC
CDR3: CASRDQLAGGNEQFF

V: TRBV6-1
size: many
J: TRBJ1-3
D: TRBD1
DNA: TGTGCCAGCAGTGAACAGGGGGCGGGAAACACCATATATTTT
CDR3: CASSEQGAGNTIYF

V: TRBV29-1
size: -
J: TRBJ2-2
D: -
DNA: TGCAGCGTAGATGGGGGCGTGGGGGAGCTGTTTTTT
CDR3: CSVDGGVGELFF

V: TRBV14
size: few
J: TRBJ2-5
D: TRBD2
DNA: TGTGCCAGCAGCCCTGTAGCGGGGATGGATGAGACCCAGTACTTC
CDR3: CASSPVAGMDETQYF

V: TRBV29-1
size: -
J: TRBJ2-6
D: -
DNA: TGCAGCGTTGCCCCCGCGGCATTCTCTGGGGCCAACGTCCTGACTTTC
CDR3: CSVAPAAFSGANVLTF

V: TRBV5-1
size: many
J: TRBJ2-3
D: -
DNA: TGCGCCAGCAGGCGCTCCGGGACCCAGACAGATACGCAGTATTTT
CDR3: CASRRSGTQTDTQYF

V: TRBV6-6
size: -
J: TRBJ1-4
D: TRBD1
DNA: TGTGCCAGCAGTTCGCCCAGGGGGCGGAATGAAAAACTGTTTTTT
CDR3: CASSSPRGRNEKLFF

V: TRBV4-3
size: few
J: TRBJ1-5
D: -
DNA: TGCGCCAGCAGCCAAGACCGCAGGGCGAACCAGCCCCAGCATTTT
CDR3: CASSQDRRANQPQHF

V: TRBV2
size: few
J: TRBJ1-2
D: -
DNA: TGTGCCAGCAACAACTTAGCGGAAAACTATGGCTACACCTTC
CDR3: CASNNLAENYGYTF

V: TRBV11-1
size: few
J: TRBJ2-1
D: TRBD1
DNA: TGTGCCAGCAGCTGGGGGACAGTCAAGGATGAGCAGTTCTTC
CDR3: CASSWGTVKDEQFF

V: TRBV20-1
size: -
J: TRBJ1-6
D: TRBD1
DNA: TGCAGTGCCCCCGGACAGGGGTGGTATAATTCACCCCTCCACTTT
CDR3: CSAPGQGWYNSPLHF

V: TRBV12-3/TRBV12-4
size: -
J: TRBJ2-3
D: TRBD2
DNA: TGTGCCAGCATGGGGGGGGTGGAAGATACGCAGTATTTT
CDR3: CASMGGVEDTQYF

V: TRBV7-2
size: many
J: TRBJ2-1
D: -
DNA: TGTGCCAGCAGCCTGCCTCGGGAGCAGTTCTTC
CDR3: CASSLPREQFF

V: TRBV7-8
size: -
J: TRBJ1-1
D: -
DNA: TGTGCCAGCAGCTTAGATGGGGGAGAGGGGCGCCAAGCTTTCTTT
CDR3: CASSLDGGEGRQAFF

V: TRBV27
size: many
J: TRBJ1-4
D: TRBD1
DNA: TGTGCCAGCAGGCGCCGGGACAGGGAAGATGAAAAACTGTTTTTT
CDR3: CASRRRDREDEKLFF

V: TRBV11-1
size: many
J: TRBJ2-7
D: TRBD1
DNA: TGTGCCAGCAGCCGACGCCGGGACAGGGCGTACGAGCAGTACTTC
CDR3: CASSRRRDRAYEQYF

V: TRBV7-7
size: -
J: TRBJ2-5
D: TRBD1
DNA: TGTGCTAGCAGCCGGGACAGGGAAGAGACCCAGTACTTC
CDR3: CASSRDREETQYF

V: TRBV20-1
size: few
J: TRBJ2-5
D: TRBD2
DNA: TGCAGTGCTGACGACTTGGCTAGCGGGCAAGAGACCCAGTACTTC
CDR3: CSADDLASGQETQYF

V: TRBV7-2
size: many
J: TRBJ1-6
D: -
DNA: TGTGCCAGCAGCCCCAATCCAGGGTCGGGATCACCCCTCCACTTT
CDR3: CASSPNPGSGSPLHF